The clone carrying this TCR beta chain was observed a few times. As to time point: newly diagnosed GD, antithyroid drugs for less than 3 months. From PBMCs, RNA was extracted and then used to make the TCR library. This CDR3 spans 12 amino acids. V was shortened by 10 bases and J by 3 bases, with 9 bases between the two germline ends. Germline V gives CDR1 LNHDA, CDR2 SQIVND (reference sequence). These data originate in a study of regulatory T cells in long-lasting Graves disease. Libraries of TCR beta came from iRepertoire HTBI primers plus Arm-PCR of CDR3 regions. TCRdb processed the multiplex PCR reads anew with MiXCR; each CDR3 protein has one entry. Found here are 350,000 to 500,000 distinct CDR3 sequences, roughly 15% of them singletons; the top ten hold approximately 15%. These data are also associated with another study on T cells in Graves' hyperthyroidism and ophthalmopathy.

The receptor was derived from a woman in her forties or fifties with Graves disease. The rearrangement joins TRBV19 to TRBJ2-2; D unresolved. The sample in question was peripheral blood mononuclear cells (PBMCs), obtained at new diagnosis, from a patient treated with antithyroid drugs. In nucleotides, the CDR3 is TGTGCCACTCCGGATCACACCGGGGAGCTGTTTTTT. Its translation: CATPDHTGELFF.